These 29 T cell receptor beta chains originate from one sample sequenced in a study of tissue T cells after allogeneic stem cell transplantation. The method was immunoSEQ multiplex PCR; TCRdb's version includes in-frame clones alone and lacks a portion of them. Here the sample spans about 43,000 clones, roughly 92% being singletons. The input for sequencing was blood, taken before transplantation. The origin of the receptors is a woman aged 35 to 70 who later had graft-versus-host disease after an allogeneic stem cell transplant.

CDR3 nucleotide sequence: TGTGCCACCAGTGGCACTAGCGGGCAGGGTAGAAATGAGCAGTTCTTC. It encodes CATSGTSGQGRNEQFF. This sequence joins TRBV24-1 and TRBJ2-1; 9 positions agree with TRBD2. This CDR3 region has 16 residues. Germline V gene lookup returns CDR1 KGHDR and CDR2 SFDVKD. J gave up 7 bases and V 5 bases, and 11 bases lay outside the gene matches.

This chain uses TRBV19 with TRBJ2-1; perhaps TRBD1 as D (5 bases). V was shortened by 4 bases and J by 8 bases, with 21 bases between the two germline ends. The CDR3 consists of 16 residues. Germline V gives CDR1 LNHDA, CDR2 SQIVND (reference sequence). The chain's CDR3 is CASSRGQGEFGDEQFF. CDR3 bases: TGTGCCAGTAGTAGGGGCCAGGGTGAGTTCGGCGATGAGCAGTTCTTC.

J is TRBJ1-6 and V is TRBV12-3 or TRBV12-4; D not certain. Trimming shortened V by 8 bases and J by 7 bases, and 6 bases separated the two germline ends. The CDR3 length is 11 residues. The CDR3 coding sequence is TGTGCCAGCGGCTCCAATTCACCCCTCCACTTT. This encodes CASGSNSPLHF.

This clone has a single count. This CDR3 is CASSSSAEKLFF. CDR3 in DNA: TGTGCCAGCAGCTCCTCCGCCGAAAAACTGTTTTTT. The chain links TRBV28 to TRBJ1-4; D unclear. The ends were cut back, 6 bases at V and 8 bases at J, with 10 bases in the middle. The germline V gene encodes CDR1 MDHEN and CDR2 SYDVKM. The CDR3 extends over 12 amino acids. Drawing the rest from reference TRBV28 and TRBJ1-4, the complete variable domain is DVKVTQSSRYLVKRTGEKVFLECVQDMDHENMFWYRQDPGLGLRLIYFSYDVKMKEKGDIPEGYSVSREKKERFSLILESASTNQTSMYLCASSSSAEKLFFGSGTQLSVL.

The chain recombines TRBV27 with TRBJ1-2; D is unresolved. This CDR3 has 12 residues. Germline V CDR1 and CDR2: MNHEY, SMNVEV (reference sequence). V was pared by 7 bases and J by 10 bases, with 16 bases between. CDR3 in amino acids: CASIPSEQSYTF. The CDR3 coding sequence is TGTGCCAGCATTCCTTCTGAACAGTCCTACACCTTC.

The CDR3 reads CASSDRTGSYEQYF. CDR3 coding DNA: TGTGCCAGCAGCGACCGGACAGGCTCCTACGAGCAGTACTTC. This sequence joins TRBV5-8 and TRBJ2-7, with 7 bases matching TRBD1. The junction had 4 bases not matched to a gene; V was cut back by 4 bases and J by 0 bases. CDR3 size: 14 residues. Germline loops: CDR1 SGHTS, CDR2 YDEGEE.

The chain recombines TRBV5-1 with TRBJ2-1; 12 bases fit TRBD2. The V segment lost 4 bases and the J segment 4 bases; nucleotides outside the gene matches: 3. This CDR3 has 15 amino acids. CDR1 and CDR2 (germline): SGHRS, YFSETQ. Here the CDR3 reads CASSPGTSGYNEQFF. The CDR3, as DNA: TGCGCCAGCAGCCCCGGGACTAGCGGGTACAATGAGCAGTTCTTC.

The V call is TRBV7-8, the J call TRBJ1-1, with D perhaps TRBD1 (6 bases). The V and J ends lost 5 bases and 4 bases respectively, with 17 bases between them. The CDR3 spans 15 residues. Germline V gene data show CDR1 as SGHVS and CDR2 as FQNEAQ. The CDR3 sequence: CASSPRRGASTEAFF. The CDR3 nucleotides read TGTGCCAGCAGCCCCCGGCGGGGGGCGAGCACTGAAGCTTTCTTT.

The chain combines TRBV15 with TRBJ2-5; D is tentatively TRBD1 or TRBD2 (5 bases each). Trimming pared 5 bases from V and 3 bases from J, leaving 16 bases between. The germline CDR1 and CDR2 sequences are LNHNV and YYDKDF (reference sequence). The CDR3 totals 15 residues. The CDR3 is CATSPQGTDKETQYF. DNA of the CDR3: TGTGCCACCAGCCCGCAAGGGACGGATAAAGAGACCCAGTACTTC.

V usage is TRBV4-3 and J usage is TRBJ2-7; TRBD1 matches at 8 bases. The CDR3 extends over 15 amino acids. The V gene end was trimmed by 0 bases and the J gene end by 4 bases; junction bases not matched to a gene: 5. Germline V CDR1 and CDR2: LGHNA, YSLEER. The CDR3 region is CASSQDVDRGYEQYF. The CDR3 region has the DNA TGCGCCAGCAGCCAAGATGTCGACAGGGGATACGAGCAGTACTTC.

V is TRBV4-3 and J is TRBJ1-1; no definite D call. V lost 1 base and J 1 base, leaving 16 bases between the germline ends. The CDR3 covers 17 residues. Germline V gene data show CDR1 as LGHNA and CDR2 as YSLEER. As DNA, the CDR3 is TGCGCCAGCAGCCAAGTGTATAACCCAGACGGGAACACTGAAGCTTTCTTT. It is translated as CASSQVYNPDGNTEAFF.

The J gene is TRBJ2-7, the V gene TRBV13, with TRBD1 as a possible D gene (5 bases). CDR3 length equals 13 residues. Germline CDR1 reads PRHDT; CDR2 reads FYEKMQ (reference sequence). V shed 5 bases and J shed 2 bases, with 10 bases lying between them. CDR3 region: CASSQGRTYEQYF. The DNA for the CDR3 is TGTGCCAGCAGCCAGGGTAGGACCTACGAGCAGTACTTC.

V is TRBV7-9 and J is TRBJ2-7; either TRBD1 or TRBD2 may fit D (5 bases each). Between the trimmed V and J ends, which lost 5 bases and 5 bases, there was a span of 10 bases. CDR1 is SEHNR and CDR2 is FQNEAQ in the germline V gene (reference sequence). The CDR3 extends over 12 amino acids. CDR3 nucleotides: TGTGCCAGCAGCGCCCCGGGGCACGAGCAGTACTTC. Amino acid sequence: CASSAPGHEQYF.

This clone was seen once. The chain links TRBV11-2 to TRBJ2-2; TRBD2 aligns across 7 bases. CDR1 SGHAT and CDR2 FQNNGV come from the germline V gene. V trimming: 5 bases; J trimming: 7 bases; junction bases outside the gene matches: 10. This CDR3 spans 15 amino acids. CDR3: CASSETGTSDGELFF. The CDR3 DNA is TGTGCCAGCAGCGAAACGGGTACTAGCGACGGGGAGCTGTTTTTT.

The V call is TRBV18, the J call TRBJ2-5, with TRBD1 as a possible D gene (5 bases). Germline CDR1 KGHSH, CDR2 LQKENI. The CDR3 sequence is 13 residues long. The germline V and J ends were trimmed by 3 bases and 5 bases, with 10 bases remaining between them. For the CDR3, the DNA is TGTGCCAGCTCACCTTACTACAGGGAGACCCAGTACTTC. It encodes CASSPYYRETQYF. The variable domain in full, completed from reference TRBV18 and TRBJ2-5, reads NAGVMQNPRHLVRRRGQEARLRCSPMKGHSHVYWYRQLPEEGLKFMVYLQKENIIDESGMPKERFSAEFPKEGPSILRIQQVVRGDSAAYFCASSPYYRETQYFGPGTRLLVL.

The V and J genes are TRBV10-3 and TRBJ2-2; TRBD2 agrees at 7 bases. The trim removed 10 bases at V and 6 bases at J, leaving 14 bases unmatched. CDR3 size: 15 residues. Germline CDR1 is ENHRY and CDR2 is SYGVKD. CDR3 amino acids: CATRLTVRGAGELFF. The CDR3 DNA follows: TGTGCCACACGCCTCACGGTACGGGGGGCCGGGGAGCTGTTTTTT.

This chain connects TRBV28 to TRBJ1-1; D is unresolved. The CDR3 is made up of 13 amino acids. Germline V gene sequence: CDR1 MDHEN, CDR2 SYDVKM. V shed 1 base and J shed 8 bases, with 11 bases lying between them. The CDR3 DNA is TGTGCCAGCAGTTTATTGATGGCGAAGGAAGCTTTCTTT. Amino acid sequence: CASSLLMAKEAFF.

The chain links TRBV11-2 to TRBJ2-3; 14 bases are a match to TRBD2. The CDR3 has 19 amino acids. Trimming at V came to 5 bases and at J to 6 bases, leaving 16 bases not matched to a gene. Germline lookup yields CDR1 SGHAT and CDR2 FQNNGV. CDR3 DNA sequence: TGTGCCAGCAGCCACGACCGACGGACTAGCGGGGGGCCCAGGGATACGCAGTATTTT. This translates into CASSHDRRTSGGPRDTQYF.

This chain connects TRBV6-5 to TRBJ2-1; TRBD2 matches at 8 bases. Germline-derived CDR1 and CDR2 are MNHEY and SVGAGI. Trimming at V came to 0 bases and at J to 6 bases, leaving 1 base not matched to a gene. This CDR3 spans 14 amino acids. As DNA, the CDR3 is TGTGCCAGCAGTTACTCCGGGAGGGGCAATGAGCAGTTCTTC. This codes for CASSYSGRGNEQFF.

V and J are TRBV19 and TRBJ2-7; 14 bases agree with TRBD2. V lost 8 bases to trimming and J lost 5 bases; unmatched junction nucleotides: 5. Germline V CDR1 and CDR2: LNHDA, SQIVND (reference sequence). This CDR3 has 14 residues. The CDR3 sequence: CASSGLAGGDEQYF. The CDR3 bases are TGTGCCAGTTCAGGACTAGCGGGAGGAGACGAGCAGTACTTC.

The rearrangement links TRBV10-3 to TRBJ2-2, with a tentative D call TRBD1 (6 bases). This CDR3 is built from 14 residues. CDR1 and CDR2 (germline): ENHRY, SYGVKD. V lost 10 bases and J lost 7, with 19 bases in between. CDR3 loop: CATLSTGVNGELFF. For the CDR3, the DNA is TGTGCCACCTTATCGACAGGAGTAAACGGGGAGCTGTTTTTT.

CDR3: CASSLGGPPYEQYF. The CDR3 nucleotides read TGTGCCAGCAGCTTGGGGGGGCCTCCCTACGAGCAGTACTTC. The rearrangement joins TRBV11-3 to TRBJ2-7, with D perhaps matching TRBD2 (7 bases). The V end lost 3 bases, the J end lost 2 bases, and 11 bases lay between the germline ends. Germline-derived CDR1 and CDR2 are SGHNT and YENEEA. The CDR3 loop spans 14 amino acids. The full variable domain, rest sourced from reference TRBV11-3 and TRBJ2-7, is EAGVVQSPRYKIIEKKQPVAFWCNPISGHNTLYWYLQNLGQGPELLIRYENEEAVDDSQLPKDRFSAERLKGVDSTLKIQPAELGDSAVYLCASSLGGPPYEQYFGPGTRLTVT.

The DNA of the CDR3 is TGTGCCAGCAGCACACGGGGAGAGTACAATGAGCAGTTCTTC. Translating gives CASSTRGEYNEQFF. The chain recombines TRBV7-2 with TRBJ2-1, with D possibly being TRBD2 (5 bases). Germline CDR1 is SGHTA and CDR2 is FQGNSA. V lost 5 bases to trimming and J lost 4 bases, with 12 bases between them. CDR3 length: 14 amino acids. Complete variable domain (other parts from reference TRBV7-2 and TRBJ2-1): GAGVSQSPSNKVTEKGKDVELRCDPISGHTALYWYRQSLGQGLEFLIYFQGNSAPDKSGLPSDRFSAERTGGSVSTLTIQRTQQEDSAVYLCASSTRGEYNEQFFGPGTRLTVL.

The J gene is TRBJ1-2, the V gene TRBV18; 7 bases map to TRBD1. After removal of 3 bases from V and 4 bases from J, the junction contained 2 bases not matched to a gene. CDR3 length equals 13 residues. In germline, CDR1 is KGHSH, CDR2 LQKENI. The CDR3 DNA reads TGTGCCAGCTCACCCGACAGGGCCTATGGCTACACCTTC. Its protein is CASSPDRAYGYTF.

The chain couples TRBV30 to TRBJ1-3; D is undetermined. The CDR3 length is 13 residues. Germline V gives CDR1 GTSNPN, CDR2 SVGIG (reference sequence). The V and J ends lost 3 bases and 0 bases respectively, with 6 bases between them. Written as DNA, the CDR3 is TGTGCCTGGAGCCCGCGCTCTGGAAACACCATATATTTT. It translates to CAWSPRSGNTIYF.

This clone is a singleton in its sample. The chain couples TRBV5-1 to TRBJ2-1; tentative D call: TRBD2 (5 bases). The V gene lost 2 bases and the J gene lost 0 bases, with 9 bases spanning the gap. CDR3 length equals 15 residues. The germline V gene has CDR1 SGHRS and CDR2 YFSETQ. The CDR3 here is CASSLTDYSYNEQFF. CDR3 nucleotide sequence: TGCGCCAGCAGCTTAACAGACTACTCCTACAATGAGCAGTTCTTC.

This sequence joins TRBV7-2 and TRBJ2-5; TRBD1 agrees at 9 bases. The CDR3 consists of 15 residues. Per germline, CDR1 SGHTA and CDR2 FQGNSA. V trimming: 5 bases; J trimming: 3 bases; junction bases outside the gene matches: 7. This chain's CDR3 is CASSAEQGAEETQYF. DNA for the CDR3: TGTGCCAGCAGCGCCGAACAGGGGGCGGAAGAGACCCAGTACTTC.

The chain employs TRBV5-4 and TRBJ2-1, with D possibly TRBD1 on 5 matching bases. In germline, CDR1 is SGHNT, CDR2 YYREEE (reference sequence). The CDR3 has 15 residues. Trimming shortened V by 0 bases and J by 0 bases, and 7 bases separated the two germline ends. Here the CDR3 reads CASSLGQNSYNEQFF. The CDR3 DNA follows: TGTGCCAGCAGCTTGGGACAGAACTCCTACAATGAGCAGTTCTTC.

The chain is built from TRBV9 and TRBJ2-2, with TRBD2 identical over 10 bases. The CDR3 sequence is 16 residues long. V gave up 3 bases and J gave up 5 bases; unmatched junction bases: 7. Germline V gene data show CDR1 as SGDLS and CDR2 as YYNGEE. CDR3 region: CASSAGAGGWTGELFF. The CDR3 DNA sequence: TGTGCCAGCAGCGCCGGAGCGGGAGGGTGGACCGGGGAGCTGTTTTTT.